This T cell receptor beta chain emerged from a study of blood T cell repertoires in COVID-19. Some clones are missing from TCRdb's copy, which holds only in-frame ones; the method was immunoSEQ multiplex PCR. The sample lists over 200,000 clones, 86% seen once, with over 7.5% in the top ten. This clone was counted once. The clonotype comes from a man between 35 and 55 years old who had recovered from COVID-19. Sequencing was performed on peripheral blood.

The CDR3 reads CAITSSSAPGDTQYF. CDR3 in DNA: TGTGCCATCACCTCCTCAAGCGCCCCCGGGGATACGCAGTATTTT. V and J are TRBV2 and TRBJ2-3; D gene uncertain. This CDR3 comprises 15 residues. Deletions cut 10 bases from V and 6 bases from J, with 23 bases between. Germline CDR1 reads SNHLY; CDR2 reads FYNNEI.